This T cell receptor (beta chain) was sequenced for a study of CD8+ T cells in alopecia areata. Study-wide context: For treated patients, severity scores reflected the percentage of scalp area affected.

This clone was observed once. Germline lookup yields CDR1 LGHNA and CDR2 YSLEER. The CDR3 loop spans 14 amino acids. Trimming removed 3 bases at V and 0 bases at J, with 5 bases between. Indicated treatment: oral pan-JAK inhibitor, 5-10 mg twice daily. Researchers picked out CD4+ and CD8+ T cells from PBMCs by sorting. The authors extracted RNA and reverse transcribed it into cDNA as the sequencing template. TCRdb's table, derived via immunoSEQ multiplex PCR, lists solely in-frame clones and lacks some. Here the sample spans 90,000 or so clones, roughly 47% being singletons. The sequence derives from a human donor with alopecia areata. The gene calls are TRBV4-3 and TRBJ2-2; D call uncertain. The sequenced sample was CD8+ T cells sorted from blood, obtained at week 24, from a patient treated with tofacitinib. CDR3 in amino acids: CASSHVANTGELFF. The DNA of the CDR3 is TGCGCCAGCAGCCATGTCGCGAACACCGGGGAGCTGTTTTTT.